This entry concerns a single T cell receptor beta chain. TCRdb reprocessed the 5' RACE reads with MiXCR, giving one entry per CDR3 protein. The sample contains some 1,700,000 distinct CDR3 sequences, under 35% of which appear only once. This entry comes from a study of identical twins. Losses at the gene ends were 4 bases for V and 7 bases for J; bases not matched to a gene: 8. CDR3 size: 15 residues. In germline, CDR1 is DFQATT, CDR2 SNEGSKA (reference sequence). This clonotype was obtained from a newborn girl in good health. The sequencing input was cord blood. The chain employs TRBV20-1 and TRBJ2-1, with 12 bases lining up with TRBD1. CDR3 in DNA: TGCAGTGCTAACAGACCGGGACAGGGGGCGAATGAGCAGTTCTTC. It yields the protein CSANRPGQGANEQFF.